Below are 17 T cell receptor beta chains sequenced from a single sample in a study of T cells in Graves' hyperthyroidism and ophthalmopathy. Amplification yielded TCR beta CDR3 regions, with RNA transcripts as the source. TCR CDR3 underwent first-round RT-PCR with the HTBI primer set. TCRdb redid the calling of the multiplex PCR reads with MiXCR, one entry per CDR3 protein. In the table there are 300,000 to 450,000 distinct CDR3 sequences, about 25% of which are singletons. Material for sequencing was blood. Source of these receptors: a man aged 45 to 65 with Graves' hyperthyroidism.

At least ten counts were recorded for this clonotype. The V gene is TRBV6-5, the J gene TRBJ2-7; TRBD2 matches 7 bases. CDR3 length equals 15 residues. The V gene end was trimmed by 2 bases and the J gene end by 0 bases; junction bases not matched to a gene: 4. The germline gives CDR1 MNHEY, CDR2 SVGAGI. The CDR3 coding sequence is TGTGCCAGCAGTTACGTCGGCGGGAGCTCCTACGAGCAGTACTTC. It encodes CASSYVGGSSYEQYF.

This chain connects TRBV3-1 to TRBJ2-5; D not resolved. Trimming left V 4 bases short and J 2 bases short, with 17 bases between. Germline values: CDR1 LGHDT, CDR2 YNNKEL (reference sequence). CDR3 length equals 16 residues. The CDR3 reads CASSLQPTGFQETQYF. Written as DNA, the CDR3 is TGTGCCAGCAGCCTACAACCTACCGGGTTTCAAGAGACCCAGTACTTC.

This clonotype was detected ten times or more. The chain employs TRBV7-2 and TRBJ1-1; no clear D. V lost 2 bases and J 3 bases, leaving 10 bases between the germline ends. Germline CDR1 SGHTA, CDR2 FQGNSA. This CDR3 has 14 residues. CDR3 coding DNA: TGTGCCAGCAGCTTATTTGGGGAGCACACTGAAGCTTTCTTT. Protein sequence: CASSLFGEHTEAFF.

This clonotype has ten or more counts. CDR3 DNA: TGCAGTGCTAGAGATCGTTGGGATACGCAGTATTTT. Protein: CSARDRWDTQYF. The gene calls are TRBV20-1 and TRBJ2-3; the D is unclear. Germline V gene lookup returns CDR1 DFQATT and CDR2 SNEGSKA (reference sequence). V lost 0 bases and J 6 bases, leaving 7 bases between the germline ends. CDR3 length: 12 residues.

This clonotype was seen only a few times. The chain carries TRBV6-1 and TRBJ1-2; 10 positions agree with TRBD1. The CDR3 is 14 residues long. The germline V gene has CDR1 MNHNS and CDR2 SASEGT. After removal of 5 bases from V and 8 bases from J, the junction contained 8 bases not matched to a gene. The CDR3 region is CASSSDRGPGGYTF. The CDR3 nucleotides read TGTGCCAGCAGTTCTGACAGGGGGCCGGGAGGCTACACCTTC.

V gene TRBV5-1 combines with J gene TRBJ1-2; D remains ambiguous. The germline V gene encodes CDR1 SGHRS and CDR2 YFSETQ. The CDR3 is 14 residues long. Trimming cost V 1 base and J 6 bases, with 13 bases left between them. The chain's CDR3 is CASSLSFQPDGYTF. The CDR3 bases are TGCGCCAGCAGCTTGTCGTTTCAGCCAGATGGCTACACCTTC.

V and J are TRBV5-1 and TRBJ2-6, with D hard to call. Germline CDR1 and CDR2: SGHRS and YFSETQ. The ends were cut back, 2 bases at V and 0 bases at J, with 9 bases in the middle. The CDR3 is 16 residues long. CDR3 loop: CASSFGARSGANVLTF. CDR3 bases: TGCGCCAGCAGCTTCGGCGCCCGCTCTGGGGCCAACGTCCTGACTTTC.

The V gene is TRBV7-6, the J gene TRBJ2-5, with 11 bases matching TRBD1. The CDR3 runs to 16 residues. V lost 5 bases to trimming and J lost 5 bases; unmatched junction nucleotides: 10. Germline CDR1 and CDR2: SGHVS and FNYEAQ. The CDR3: CASSKRRTGGEETQYF. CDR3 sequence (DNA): TGTGCCAGCAGCAAACGCCGGACAGGGGGCGAGGAGACCCAGTACTTC.

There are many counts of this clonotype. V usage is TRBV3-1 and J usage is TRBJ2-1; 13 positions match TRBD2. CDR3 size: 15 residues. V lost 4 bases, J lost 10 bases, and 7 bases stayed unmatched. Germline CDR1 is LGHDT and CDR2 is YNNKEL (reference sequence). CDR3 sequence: CASSPRLAGGGEQFF. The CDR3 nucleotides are TGTGCCAGCAGCCCAAGACTAGCGGGAGGTGGGGAGCAGTTCTTC.

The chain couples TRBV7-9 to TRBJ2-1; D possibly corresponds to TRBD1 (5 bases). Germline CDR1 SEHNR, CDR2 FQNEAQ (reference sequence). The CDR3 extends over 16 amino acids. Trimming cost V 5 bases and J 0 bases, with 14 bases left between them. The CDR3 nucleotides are TGTGCCAGCAGCCCGAAGGACACGCGCTCCTACAATGAGCAGTTCTTC. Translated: CASSPKDTRSYNEQFF.

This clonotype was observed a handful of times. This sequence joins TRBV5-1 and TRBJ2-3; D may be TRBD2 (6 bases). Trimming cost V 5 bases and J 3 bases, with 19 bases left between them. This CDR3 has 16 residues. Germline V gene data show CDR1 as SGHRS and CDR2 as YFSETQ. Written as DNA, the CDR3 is TGCGCCAGCAGTTATAGCGGTGGAGGGTCGACAGATACGCAGTATTTT. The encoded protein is CASSYSGGGSTDTQYF.

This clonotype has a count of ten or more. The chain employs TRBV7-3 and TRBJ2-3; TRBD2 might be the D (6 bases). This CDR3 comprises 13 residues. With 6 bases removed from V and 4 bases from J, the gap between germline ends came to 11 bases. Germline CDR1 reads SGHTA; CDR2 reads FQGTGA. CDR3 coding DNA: TGTGCCAGCAGGGCGGGGTCGTCAGATACGCAGTATTTT. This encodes CASRAGSSDTQYF.

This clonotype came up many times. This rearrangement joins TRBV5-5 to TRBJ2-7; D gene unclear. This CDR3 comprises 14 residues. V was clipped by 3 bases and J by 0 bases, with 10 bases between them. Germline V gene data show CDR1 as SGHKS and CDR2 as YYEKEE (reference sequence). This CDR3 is CASSSPGYSYEQYF. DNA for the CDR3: TGTGCCAGCAGCTCCCCAGGCTACTCCTACGAGCAGTACTTC.

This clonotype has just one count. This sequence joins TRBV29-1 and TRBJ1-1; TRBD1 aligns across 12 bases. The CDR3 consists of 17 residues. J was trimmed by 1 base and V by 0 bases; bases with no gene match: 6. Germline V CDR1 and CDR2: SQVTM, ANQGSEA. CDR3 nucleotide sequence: TGCAGCGTTGAAGAACGGGACAGGGGGCGACGGAACACTGAAGCTTTCTTT. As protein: CSVEERDRGRRNTEAFF.

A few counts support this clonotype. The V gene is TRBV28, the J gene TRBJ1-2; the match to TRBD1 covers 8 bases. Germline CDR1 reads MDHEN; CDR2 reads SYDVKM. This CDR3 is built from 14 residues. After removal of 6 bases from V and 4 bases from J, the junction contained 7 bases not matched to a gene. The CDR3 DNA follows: TGTGCCAGCAGCCCAGGGGGCAGTGGCTATGGCTACACCTTC. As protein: CASSPGGSGYGYTF.

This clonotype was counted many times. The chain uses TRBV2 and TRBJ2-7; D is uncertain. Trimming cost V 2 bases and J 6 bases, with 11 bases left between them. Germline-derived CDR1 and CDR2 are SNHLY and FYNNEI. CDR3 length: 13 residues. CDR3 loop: CASSELGGGEQYF. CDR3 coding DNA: TGTGCCAGCAGTGAATTGGGCGGCGGCGAGCAGTACTTC.

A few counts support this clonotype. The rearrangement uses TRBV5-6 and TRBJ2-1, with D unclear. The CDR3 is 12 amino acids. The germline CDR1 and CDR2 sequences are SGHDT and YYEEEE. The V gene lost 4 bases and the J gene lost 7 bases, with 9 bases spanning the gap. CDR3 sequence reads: CASSQMGNEQFF. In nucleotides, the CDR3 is TGTGCCAGCAGCCAGATGGGTAATGAGCAGTTCTTC.